A few counts support the clone carrying this TCR beta chain. No antigen is known for it. This sample is drawn from a study of OX40 agonist ivuxolimab in advanced cancers. Notes on the study in general: Both CD4+ and CD8+ T cell populations in blood had undergone clonal expansion by week 6 at 0.1 to 3.0 mg/kg. Expanded clones were, on average, more numerous in CD8+ T cells than in CD4+. Normalized T-cell clonal expansion was also low in some nonresponders.

CDR1 SEHNR and CDR2 FQNEAQ come from the germline V gene (reference sequence). V lost 7 bases, J lost 0 bases, and 9 bases stayed unmatched. The CDR3 has 18 residues. The table came from immunoSEQ multiplex PCR; TCRdb's copy has only in-frame clones and leaves some out. The table lists 55,000 to 65,000 clones, nearly 90% of them singletons. This receptor was identified in an adult with an advanced solid tumor such as melanoma, head and neck, liver or kidney cancer. Specimen: CD4+ or CD8+ T cells sorted from blood, collected in a trial of the OX40 agonist ivuxolimab. V usage is TRBV7-9 and J usage is TRBJ2-3; TRBD2 aligns across 14 bases. The CDR3 spells CASTKGLAGGGSTDTQYF. In DNA, the CDR3 is TGTGCCAGCACCAAAGGACTAGCGGGGGGCGGTAGCACAGATACGCAGTATTTT.